This T cell receptor beta chain was sequenced during a study of Ad26.COV2.S vaccination and SARS-CoV-2 variants. About the study: Each vaccinee took Ad26.COV2.S intramuscularly, once or twice 56 days apart.

Sample treatment: approximately 18 received Ad26.COV2.S at low or high dose, single or two shots; roughly five received placebo; per-sample allocation not given. Day 63 following the first vaccine or placebo injection was when the samples were taken. Expression of Wuhan-strain SARS-CoV-2 spike came from the Ad26 vector that formed the vaccine. Study results and limitations: Non-spike TCR breadth did not differ much between vaccine and placebo recipients.

The CDR3 consists of 16 residues. Germline lookup yields CDR1 MGHDK and CDR2 SYGVNS. Trimming took off 4 bases at V and 2 bases at J, with 16 bases between the two ends. Notes on this clone: The antigen remains unidentified.

Libraries were prepared by immunoSEQ multiplex PCR; TCRdb keeps only in-frame clonotypes and omits some of them. Among some 640,000 clones listed, 89% were seen once. Sequencing used peripheral blood, obtained in a trial of Ad26.COV2.S vaccine versus placebo. The sequence was collected from a person between 18 and 60 years old who received the Ad26.COV2.S COVID-19 vaccine or a placebo. The chain has TRBV25-1 and TRBJ2-3; possibly TRBD1 for D (5 bases). DNA of the CDR3: TGTGCCAGCAGTGGGACACAGACCTCATTCACAGATACGCAGTATTTT. Its translation: CASSGTQTSFTDTQYF. The full variable domain, its missing parts supplied by reference TRBV25-1 and TRBJ2-3, is EADIYQTPRYLVIGTGKKITLECSQTMGHDKMYWYQQDPGMELHLIHYSYGVNSTEKGDLSSESTVSRIRTEHFPLTLESARPSHTSQYLCASSGTQTSFTDTQYFGPGTRLTVL.